This T cell receptor (beta chain) was recorded in a study of shared clonotypes between healthy human individuals. Whole-study context: The study used three CD4 naive, three CD4 memory, two CD8 naive and one CD8 memory plate per donor.

Whole-study findings and limits: Although depth was large, rarefaction showed that sequencing of the sorted subsets was incomplete.

Profiling relied on immunoSEQ multiplex PCR, and the TCRdb table lists in-frame clones only, not all of them. The repertoire holds approximately 2.5 million clones, with roughly nine tenths as singletons. Of note for this clone: Its antigen is unidentified.

A CD45RA+ naive subset and a CD45RA-negative memory subset were split from CD4+ cells. V dropped 7 bases and J dropped 5 bases, with 11 bases sitting between them. Per germline, CDR1 SGHTA and CDR2 FQGNSA. The CDR3 runs to 13 residues. The sequence was collected from a man aged 18-30 years in good health. Sequenced sample: naive CD4+ T cells sorted from blood. Subset noted: CD45RA+ positively selected. V usage is TRBV7-2 and J usage is TRBJ2-2; D is undetermined. As DNA, the CDR3 is TGTGCCAGCACCATGGGCCCGACCGGGGAGCTGTTTTTT. Its protein is CASTMGPTGELFF.